A selection of T cell receptor beta chains follows, all from one sample in a study of blood T cell repertoires in COVID-19. Clones were read by immunoSEQ multiplex PCR, and TCRdb kept only the in-frame ones, dropping some. Here the sample spans some 95,000 clones, about 78% being singletons. The sequenced sample consisted of peripheral blood. These receptors were collected from a man in his forties or fifties who had recovered from COVID-19. Both conserved end residues are part of each CDR3.

cdr3_length: 15
v_call: TRBV5-1
j_call: TRBJ1-4
cdr3_aa: CASSLGTGRGEKLFF

cdr3_length: 17
v_call: TRBV4-1
j_call: TRBJ2-7
cdr3_aa: CASSHEPGTSASYEQYF

cdr3_length: 15
v_call: TRBV24-1
j_call: TRBJ2-7
cdr3_aa: CATSDWTGEAYEQYF

cdr3_length: 13
v_call: TRBV19
j_call: TRBJ1-1
cdr3_aa: CASADRLNTEAFF

cdr3_length: 13
v_call: TRBV14
j_call: TRBJ1-1
cdr3_aa: CASSQHPGAEAFF

cdr3_length: 14
v_call: TRBV5-4
j_call: TRBJ1-1
cdr3_aa: CASSRRGLNTEAFF

cdr3_length: 14
v_call: TRBV18
j_call: TRBJ1-1
cdr3_aa: CASSPFEAGTEAFF

cdr3_length: 16
v_call: TRBV21-1
j_call: TRBJ2-7
cdr3_aa: CATKLGQRFTSYEQYF

cdr3_length: 16
v_call: TRBV5-6
j_call: TRBJ2-6
cdr3_aa: CASSLRISLGANVLTF

cdr3_length: 13
v_call: TRBV7-3
j_call: TRBJ2-7
cdr3_aa: CASSLLGGYEQYF

cdr3_length: 12
v_call: TRBV6-5
j_call: TRBJ2-7
cdr3_aa: CAARDRSYEQYF

cdr3_length: 15
v_call: TRBV4-1
j_call: TRBJ2-5
cdr3_aa: CASSHGQGSQETQYF

cdr3_length: 14
v_call: TRBV6-5
j_call: TRBJ1-6
cdr3_aa: CASSYERKNSPLHF

cdr3_length: 14
v_call: TRBV2
j_call: TRBJ1-2
cdr3_aa: CASSETGSDYGYTF

cdr3_length: 15
v_call: TRBV5-4
j_call: TRBJ1-1
cdr3_aa: CAINRPGQLNTEAFF

cdr3_length: 15
v_call: TRBV3-1/TRBV3-2
j_call: TRBJ2-7
cdr3_aa: CASSRRTGERNEQYF

cdr3_length: 14
v_call: TRBV5-6
j_call: TRBJ1-2
cdr3_aa: CASRLWGARYGYTF

cdr3_length: 13
v_call: TRBV12-2
j_call: TRBJ1-5
cdr3_aa: CASRLKEYQPQHF

cdr3_length: 14
v_call: TRBV19
j_call: TRBJ2-5
cdr3_aa: CASSNREGRETQYF

cdr3_length: 15
v_call: TRBV3-1/TRBV3-2
j_call: TRBJ2-2
cdr3_aa: CASRLDSPSGGELFF

cdr3_length: 16
v_call: TRBV15
j_call: TRBJ2-2
cdr3_aa: CATSSFGTGRAGELFF

cdr3_length: 15
v_call: TRBV6-1
j_call: TRBJ2-1
cdr3_aa: CASSQQGSSYNEQFF

cdr3_length: 13
v_call: TRBV19
j_call: TRBJ1-5
cdr3_aa: CASNPGGIQPQHF

cdr3_length: 12
v_call: TRBV29-1
j_call: TRBJ2-7
cdr3_aa: CSVGRGGHEQYF

cdr3_length: 13
v_call: TRBV6-2/TRBV6-3
j_call: TRBJ2-1
cdr3_aa: CASSTSGYNEQFF

cdr3_length: 12
v_call: TRBV10-3
j_call: TRBJ2-3
cdr3_aa: CAISEDSYTQYF

cdr3_length: 13
v_call: TRBV10-3
j_call: TRBJ2-2
cdr3_aa: CALREVDTGELFF

cdr3_length: 16
v_call: TRBV24-1
j_call: TRBJ2-3
cdr3_aa: CATSDRLADITDTQYF

cdr3_length: 17
v_call: TRBV4-3
j_call: TRBJ2-1
cdr3_aa: CASSQVAGGGVLYEQFF

cdr3_length: 16
v_call: TRBV28
j_call: TRBJ1-2
cdr3_aa: CASSLFRQTLNYGYTF

cdr3_length: 18
v_call: TRBV5-1
j_call: TRBJ2-7
cdr3_aa: CASSLGDRATPSSYEQYF

cdr3_length: 17
v_call: TRBV5-7
j_call: TRBJ2-1
cdr3_aa: CASSLVLAGGPHNEQFF

cdr3_length: 16
v_call: TRBV4-1
j_call: TRBJ1-5
cdr3_aa: CASSQDHQGRVQPQHF

cdr3_length: 13
v_call: TRBV12-3/TRBV12-4
j_call: TRBJ2-2
cdr3_aa: CASSLRDTGELFF

cdr3_length: 15
v_call: TRBV19
j_call: TRBJ1-2
cdr3_aa: CASSQSNTGANGYTF

cdr3_length: 13
v_call: TRBV6-5
j_call: TRBJ2-5
cdr3_aa: CASSRRRQETQYF

cdr3_length: 13
v_call: TRBV15
j_call: TRBJ1-6
cdr3_aa: CATSKGGSSPLHF